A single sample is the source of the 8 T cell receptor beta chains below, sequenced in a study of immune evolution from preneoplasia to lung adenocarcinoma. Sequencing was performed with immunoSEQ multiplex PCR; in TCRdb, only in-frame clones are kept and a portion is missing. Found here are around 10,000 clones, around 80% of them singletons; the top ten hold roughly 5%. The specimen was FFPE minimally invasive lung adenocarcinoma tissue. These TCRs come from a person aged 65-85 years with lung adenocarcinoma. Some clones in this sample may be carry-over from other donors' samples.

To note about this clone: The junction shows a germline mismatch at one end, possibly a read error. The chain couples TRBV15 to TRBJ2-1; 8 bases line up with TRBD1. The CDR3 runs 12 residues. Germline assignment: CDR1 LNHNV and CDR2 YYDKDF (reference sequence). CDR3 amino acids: CATSRDTGGVLF. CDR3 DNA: TGTGCCACCAGCAGGGATACAGGGGGAGTGCTCTTC.

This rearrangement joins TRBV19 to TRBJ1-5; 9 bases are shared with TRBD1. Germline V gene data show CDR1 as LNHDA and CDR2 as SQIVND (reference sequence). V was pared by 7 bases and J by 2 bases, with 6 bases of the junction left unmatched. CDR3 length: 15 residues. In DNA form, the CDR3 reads TGTGCCAGTATTCGGACAGGGGAGGGCAATCAGCCCCAGCATTTT. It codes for CASIRTGEGNQPQHF.

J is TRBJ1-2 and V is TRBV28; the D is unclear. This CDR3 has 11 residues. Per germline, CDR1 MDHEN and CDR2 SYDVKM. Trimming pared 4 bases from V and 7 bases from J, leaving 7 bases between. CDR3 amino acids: CASSSRSGYTF. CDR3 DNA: TGTGCCAGCAGTTCCAGGAGTGGCTACACCTTC.

This CDR3 is CASSFATANYGYTF. For the CDR3, the DNA is TGCGCCAGCAGCTTCGCCACAGCTAACTATGGCTACACCTTC. The genes are TRBV5-1 and TRBJ1-2; D not certain. The V gene's germline CDR1 is SGHRS and CDR2 YFSETQ. V was trimmed by 2 bases and J by 0 bases, leaving 8 bases between them. CDR3 length: 14 amino acids.

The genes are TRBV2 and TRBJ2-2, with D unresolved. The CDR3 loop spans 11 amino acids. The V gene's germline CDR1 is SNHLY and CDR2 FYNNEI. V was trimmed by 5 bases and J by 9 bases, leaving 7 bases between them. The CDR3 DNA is TGTGCCAGCAGTCCTCGCTGGGAGCTGTTTTTT. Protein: CASSPRWELFF.

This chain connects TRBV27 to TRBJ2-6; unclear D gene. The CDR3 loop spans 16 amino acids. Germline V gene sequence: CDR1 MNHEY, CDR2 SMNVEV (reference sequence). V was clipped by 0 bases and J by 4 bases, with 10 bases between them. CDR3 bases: TGTGCCAGCAGTTTATCGTGGGTGTCCGGGGCCAACGTCCTGACTTTC. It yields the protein CASSLSWVSGANVLTF.

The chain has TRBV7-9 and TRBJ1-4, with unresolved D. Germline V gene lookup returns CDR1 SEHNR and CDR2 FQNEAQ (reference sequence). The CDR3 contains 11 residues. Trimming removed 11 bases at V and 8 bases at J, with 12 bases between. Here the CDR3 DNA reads TGTGCCTTCCCGAGTGGCGAAAAACTGTTTTTT. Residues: CAFPSGEKLFF.

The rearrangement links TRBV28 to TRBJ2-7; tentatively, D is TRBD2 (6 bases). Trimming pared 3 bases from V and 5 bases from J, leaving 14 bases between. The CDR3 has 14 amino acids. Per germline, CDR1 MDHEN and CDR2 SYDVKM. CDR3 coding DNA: TGTGCCAGCAGTTTGCAACGGGAGAGGGACGAGCAGTACTTC. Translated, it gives CASSLQRERDEQYF.